The 22 T cell receptor beta chains presented below share a single source sample, sequenced in a study of shared clonotypes between healthy human individuals. Here immunoSEQ multiplex PCR was the method, and the copy in TCRdb shows in-frame clones only, minus some. Found here are some 790,000 clones, 72% of them singletons; the top ten hold approximately 1.7%. The sample comprised memory CD4+ T cells sorted from blood. Noted subset: CD45RA-negative fraction. These receptors originate from a woman aged 30 to 39 in good health.

The J gene is TRBJ2-5, the V gene TRBV10-3, with D possibly called TRBD1 or TRBD2 (6 bases each). Germline V gene lookup returns CDR1 ENHRY and CDR2 SYGVKD. V was cut by 3 bases and J by 5 bases, with 13 bases left in between. The CDR3 spans 14 residues. The CDR3 region is CAISEVRGLETQYF. The CDR3 DNA sequence: TGTGCCATCAGTGAAGTCCGGGGGCTGGAGACCCAGTACTTC.

The chain couples TRBV7-6 to TRBJ2-3, with 10 bases fitting TRBD2. This CDR3 has 12 amino acids. The trim removed 4 bases at V and 9 bases at J, leaving 1 base unmatched. CDR1 and CDR2 (germline): SGHVS, FNYEAQ. The CDR3 sequence is CASSSSGSTQYF. The CDR3 nucleotides read TGTGCCAGCAGCTCTAGCGGGAGCACGCAGTATTTT. Drawing the rest from reference TRBV7-6 and TRBJ2-3, the complete variable domain is GAGVSQSPRYKVTKRGQDVALRCDPISGHVSLYWYRQALGQGPEFLTYFNYEAQQDKSGLPNDRFSAERPEGSISTLTIQRTEQRDSAMYRCASSSSGSTQYFGPGTRLTVL.

V and J are TRBV4-2 and TRBJ2-5, with D possibly TRBD1 on 6 matching bases. V was pared by 2 bases and J by 4 bases, with 14 bases between. This CDR3 is 15 amino acids long. CDR1 and CDR2 (germline): LGHNA, YNFKEQ. CDR3 in amino acids: CASSQTFQGRETQYF. The CDR3 nucleotides read TGTGCCAGCAGCCAAACTTTCCAGGGGAGAGAGACCCAGTACTTC.

This clone was seen only a few times. This chain joins TRBV5-6 and TRBJ1-2; 9 bases agree with TRBD1. The length of the CDR3 is 11 residues. Trimming cost V 4 bases and J 13 bases; bases outside gene matches: 5. The germline V gene encodes CDR1 SGHDT and CDR2 YYEEEE. In nucleotides, the CDR3 is TGTGCCAGCAGCGGGGACAGGGTGATCACCTTC. Protein sequence: CASSGDRVITF.

This clone was picked up a small number of times. Germline is not matched at one junction end, which may reflect a read error. The DNA of the CDR3 is TGCAGCGTTAAGACTAGCAAAGATACGCAGTATTTT. It is translated as CSVKTSKDTQYF. The chain links TRBV29-1 to TRBJ2-3; TRBD2 matches at 7 bases. The CDR3 is 12 residues long. Germline loops: CDR1 SQVTM, CDR2 ANQGSEA.

In this sample, this clone turned up a few times. The chain carries TRBV27 and TRBJ1-1; D perhaps matches TRBD1 (5 bases). Trimming removed 3 bases at V and 3 bases at J, with 17 bases between. CDR3 size: 16 residues. Germline CDR1 and CDR2: MNHEY and SMNVEV (reference sequence). Here the CDR3 reads CASSFKGPGSYTEAFF. CDR3 bases: TGTGCCAGCAGTTTTAAGGGGCCGGGTTCGTACACTGAAGCTTTCTTT.

J is TRBJ1-2 and V is TRBV14; D ambiguous. CDR1 is SGHDN, CDR2 FVKESK, per germline. Trimming left V 3 bases short and J 6 bases short, with 11 bases between. The CDR3 spans 13 residues. CDR3 in DNA: TGTGCCAGCAGCCAGCAGGCCACGCATGGCTACACCTTC. Protein product: CASSQQATHGYTF.

This clone was observed a handful of times. The chain joins TRBV21-1 to TRBJ1-3. TRBV21-1 is given as a pseudogene. The CDR3 spans 15 residues. The CDR3 bases are TGTGCCAGCAGGATGATCGGTGACTCTGGAAACACCATATATTTT. It specifies CASRMIGDSGNTIYF.

The chain joins TRBV6-5 to TRBJ2-1, with D unclear. The V and J ends lost 0 bases and 7 bases respectively, with 13 bases between them. Looked up from germline, CDR1 is MNHEY and CDR2 is SVGAGI. This CDR3 has 15 amino acids. CDR3 region: CASSYSSRYHNEQFF. The CDR3 DNA follows: TGTGCCAGCAGTTACTCGAGCAGGTACCATAATGAGCAGTTCTTC.

The J gene is TRBJ2-1, the V gene TRBV29-1, with 8 bases matching TRBD2. This CDR3 contains 14 residues. V lost 4 bases and J lost 4; bases outside the gene matches: 6. Germline-derived CDR1 and CDR2 are SQVTM and ANQGSEA. The CDR3 here is CSVAVAGLYNEQFF. CDR3 DNA sequence: TGCAGCGTTGCCGTAGCGGGACTGTACAATGAGCAGTTCTTC.

The CDR3 DNA reads as TGCAGCGTTGTTCCGGGACTACATACAGATACGCAGTATTTT. Its translation is CSVVPGLHTDTQYF. The V call is TRBV29-1, the J call TRBJ2-3; 7 nucleotides agree with TRBD2. Losses at the gene ends were 4 bases for V and 3 bases for J; bases not matched to a gene: 7. CDR1 is SQVTM and CDR2 is ANQGSEA in the germline V gene. This CDR3 has 14 residues.

The gene calls are TRBV12-5 and TRBJ1-1, with D unclear. The CDR3 is made up of 17 amino acids. CDR1 and CDR2 (germline): LGHNT, FRNRAP. Trimming shortened V by 0 bases and J by 3 bases, and 17 bases separated the two germline ends. CDR3 coding DNA: TGTGCTAGTGGTTTGGTACTCGGTCAGCCTCAGCACACTGAAGCTTTCTTT. Encoded protein: CASGLVLGQPQHTEAFF.

This clone has more than one count but fewer than ten. In the same sample, other DNA sequences code for this CDR3. This sequence joins TRBV7-9 and TRBJ2-5; D is perhaps TRBD2 (6 bases). Germline lookup yields CDR1 SEHNR and CDR2 FQNEAQ (reference sequence). The CDR3 is 13 amino acids. V was trimmed by 0 bases and J by 4 bases, leaving 6 bases between them. The CDR3 loop reads CASSLAGGETQYF. The CDR3 DNA follows: TGTGCCAGCAGCTTAGCGGGGGGAGAGACCCAGTACTTC.

V gene TRBV7-2 combines with J gene TRBJ2-5; TRBD2 aligns across 11 bases. J lost 3 bases, V lost 3 bases, and 0 bases had no gene match. From germline, CDR1 is SGHTA and CDR2 FQGNSA. The CDR3 consists of 14 residues. The CDR3 reads CASSFSGREETQYF. The CDR3 bases are TGTGCCAGCAGCTTTAGCGGGAGGGAAGAGACCCAGTACTTC.

The rearrangement links TRBV7-2 to TRBJ2-1; tentatively, D is TRBD2 (6 bases). Trimming shortened V by 3 bases and J by 15 bases, and 18 bases separated the two germline ends. Germline V gene data show CDR1 as SGHTA and CDR2 as FQGNSA. The CDR3 covers 13 residues. CDR3 protein: CASSFGTLRRRFF. The DNA of the CDR3 is TGTGCCAGCAGCTTCGGGACTCTAAGACGTCGGTTCTTC.

The chain carries TRBV21-1 and TRBJ2-7; TRBD2, the table's D call, was not compared with the DNA. TRBV21-1 is an annotated pseudogene. CDR3 length: 21 amino acids. The CDR3 loop is CASSKAPFYPPSGRVGYEQYF. The CDR3, as DNA: TGTGCCAGCAGCAAAGCGCCCTTTTACCCTCCTAGCGGGAGGGTGGGGTACGAGCAGTACTTC.

This clone was recorded many times. CDR3 protein: CATSRGTANQPQHF. CDR3 nucleotides: TGTGCCACCAGCAGAGGGACAGCTAATCAGCCCCAGCATTTT. The rearrangement joins TRBV15 to TRBJ1-5; tentative D call: TRBD1 (6 bases). The CDR3 is 14 amino acids. CDR1 LNHNV and CDR2 YYDKDF come from the germline V gene (reference sequence). Trimming left V 1 base short and J 4 bases short, with 8 bases between.

This clone turned up a few times. This sequence joins TRBV18 and TRBJ2-2, with D possibly matching TRBD1 (5 bases). The V gene lost 0 bases and the J gene lost 4 bases, with 6 bases spanning the gap. The germline V gene has CDR1 KGHSH and CDR2 LQKENI. This CDR3 spans 14 amino acids. The CDR3 region is CASSPPTATGELFF. The CDR3, as DNA: TGTGCCAGCTCACCACCGACAGCCACCGGGGAGCTGTTTTTT.

The V and J genes are TRBV11-2 and TRBJ2-5; a weak D match, TRBD1 (6 bases). This CDR3 has 15 residues. V lost 1 base and J lost 3, with 12 bases in between. CDR1 and CDR2 from the germline V gene are SGHAT and FQNNGV. The CDR3 DNA reads as TGTGCCAGCAGCTTAGGAGGACAGCTAGAAGAGACCCAGTACTTC. It specifies CASSLGGQLEETQYF.

This chain joins TRBV5-4 and TRBJ2-1; D is possibly TRBD1 (5 bases). CDR1 SGHNT and CDR2 YYREEE come from the germline V gene (reference sequence). The CDR3 is made up of 13 amino acids. V gave up 2 bases and J gave up 12 bases, with 15 bases separating them. CDR3 DNA sequence: TGTGCCAGCAGCTTACAATTAGGGGAAGGGCAGTTCTTC. Its protein is CASSLQLGEGQFF. Supplemented by reference TRBV5-4 and TRBJ2-1, the full variable domain reads ETGVTQSPTHLIKTRGQQVTLRCSSQSGHNTVSWYQQALGQGPQFIFQYYREEENGRGNFPPRFSGLQFPNYSSELNVNALELDDSALYLCASSLQLGEGQFFGPGTRLTVL.

This chain uses TRBV5-6 with TRBJ2-5, with D perhaps matching TRBD2 (6 bases). The V gene lost 4 bases and the J gene lost 4 bases, with 14 bases spanning the gap. The length of the CDR3 is 14 residues. Germline V gene sequence: CDR1 SGHDT, CDR2 YYEEEE. The CDR3: CASSTRRAVETQYF. Written as DNA, the CDR3 is TGTGCCAGCAGCACCAGGAGGGCGGTAGAGACCCAGTACTTC.

The V and J genes are TRBV19 and TRBJ2-2; 9 bases line up with TRBD1. The germline V gene encodes CDR1 LNHDA and CDR2 SQIVND (reference sequence). This CDR3 comprises 14 residues. After removal of 7 bases from V and 4 bases from J, the junction contained 4 bases not matched to a gene. The CDR3 is CASTGQGSTGELFF. The DNA for the CDR3 is TGTGCCAGTACCGGACAGGGGAGCACCGGGGAGCTGTTTTTT.